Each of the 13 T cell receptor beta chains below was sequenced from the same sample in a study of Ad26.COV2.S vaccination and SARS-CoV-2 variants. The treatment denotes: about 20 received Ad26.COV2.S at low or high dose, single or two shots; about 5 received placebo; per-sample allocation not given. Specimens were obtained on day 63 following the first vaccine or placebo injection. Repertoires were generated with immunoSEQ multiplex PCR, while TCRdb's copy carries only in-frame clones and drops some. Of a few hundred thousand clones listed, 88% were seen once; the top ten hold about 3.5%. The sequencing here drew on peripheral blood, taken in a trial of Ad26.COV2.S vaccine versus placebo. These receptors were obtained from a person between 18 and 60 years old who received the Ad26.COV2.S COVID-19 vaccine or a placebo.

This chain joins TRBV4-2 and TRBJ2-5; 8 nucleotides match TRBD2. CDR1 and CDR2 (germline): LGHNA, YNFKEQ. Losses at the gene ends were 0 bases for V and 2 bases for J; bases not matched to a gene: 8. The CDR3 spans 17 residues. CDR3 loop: CASSQEFGGGDQETQYF. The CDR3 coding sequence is TGTGCCAGCAGCCAAGAGTTCGGGGGGGGAGATCAAGAGACCCAGTACTTC.

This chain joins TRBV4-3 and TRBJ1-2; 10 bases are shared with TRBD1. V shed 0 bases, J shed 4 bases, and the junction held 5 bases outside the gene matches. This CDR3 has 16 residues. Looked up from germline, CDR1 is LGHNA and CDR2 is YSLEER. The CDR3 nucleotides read TGCGCCAGCAGCCAAGAGTCGGGACAGGGGTTCTATGGCTACACCTTC. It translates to CASSQESGQGFYGYTF.

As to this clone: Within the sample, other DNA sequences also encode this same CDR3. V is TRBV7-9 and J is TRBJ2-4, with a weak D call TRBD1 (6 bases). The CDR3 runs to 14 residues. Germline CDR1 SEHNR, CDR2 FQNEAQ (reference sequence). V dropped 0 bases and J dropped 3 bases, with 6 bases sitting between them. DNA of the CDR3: TGTGCCAGCAGCTTAGCAGGGGGCAAAAACATTCAGTACTTC. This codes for CASSLAGGKNIQYF.

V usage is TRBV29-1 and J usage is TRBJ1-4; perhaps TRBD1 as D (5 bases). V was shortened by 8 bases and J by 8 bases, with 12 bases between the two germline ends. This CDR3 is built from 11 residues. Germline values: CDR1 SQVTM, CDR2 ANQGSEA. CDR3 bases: TGCAGCTCCAGGGAGGGGGAAAAACTGTTTTTT. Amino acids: CSSREGEKLFF.

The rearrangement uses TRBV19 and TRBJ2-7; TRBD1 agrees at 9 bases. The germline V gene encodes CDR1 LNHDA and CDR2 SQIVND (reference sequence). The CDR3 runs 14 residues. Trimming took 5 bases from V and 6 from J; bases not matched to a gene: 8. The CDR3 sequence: CASSSSGTGSEQYF. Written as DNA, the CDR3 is TGTGCCAGTAGTTCCTCCGGGACAGGGAGCGAGCAGTACTTC.

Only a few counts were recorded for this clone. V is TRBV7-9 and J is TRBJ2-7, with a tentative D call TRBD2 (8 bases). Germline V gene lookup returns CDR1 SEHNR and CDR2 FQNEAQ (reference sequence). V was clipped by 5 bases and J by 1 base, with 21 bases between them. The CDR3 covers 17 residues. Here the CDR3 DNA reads TGTGCCAGCAGCGCAGCAGGGGGTAGCGGGGCTTCCTACGAGCAGTACTTC. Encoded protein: CASSAAGGSGASYEQYF. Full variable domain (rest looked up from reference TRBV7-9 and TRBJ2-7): DTGVSQNPRHKITKRGQNVTFRCDPISEHNRLYWYRQTLGQGPEFLTYFQNEAQLEKSRLLSDRFSAERPKGSFSTLEIQRTEQGDSAMYLCASSAAGGSGASYEQYFGPGTRLTVT.

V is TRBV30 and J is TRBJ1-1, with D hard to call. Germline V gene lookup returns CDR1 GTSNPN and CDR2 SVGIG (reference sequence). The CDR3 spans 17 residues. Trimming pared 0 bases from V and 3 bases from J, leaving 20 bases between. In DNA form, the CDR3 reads TGTGCCTGGAGTGTAGGCCCACGTGGGAATATGGACACTGAAGCTTTCTTT. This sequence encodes CAWSVGPRGNMDTEAFF.

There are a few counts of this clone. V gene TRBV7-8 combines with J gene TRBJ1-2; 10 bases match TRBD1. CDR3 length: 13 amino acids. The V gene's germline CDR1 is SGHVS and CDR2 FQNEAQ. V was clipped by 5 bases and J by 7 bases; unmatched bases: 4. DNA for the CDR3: TGTGCCAGCAGCACCCGGACAGGGGGTGGCTACACCTTC. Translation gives CASSTRTGGGYTF.

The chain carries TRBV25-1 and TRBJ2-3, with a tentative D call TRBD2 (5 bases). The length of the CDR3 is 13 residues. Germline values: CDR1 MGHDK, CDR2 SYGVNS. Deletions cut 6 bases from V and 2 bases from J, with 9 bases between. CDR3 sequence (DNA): TGTGCCAGCAGGGACTCCCCCACAGATACGCAGTATTTT. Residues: CASRDSPTDTQYF.

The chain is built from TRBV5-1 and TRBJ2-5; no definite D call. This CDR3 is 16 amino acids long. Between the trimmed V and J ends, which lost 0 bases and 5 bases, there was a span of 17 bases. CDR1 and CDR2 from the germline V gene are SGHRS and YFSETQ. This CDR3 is CASSLAAVRASETQYF. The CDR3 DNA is TGCGCCAGCAGCTTGGCCGCAGTCCGGGCGAGCGAGACCCAGTACTTC.

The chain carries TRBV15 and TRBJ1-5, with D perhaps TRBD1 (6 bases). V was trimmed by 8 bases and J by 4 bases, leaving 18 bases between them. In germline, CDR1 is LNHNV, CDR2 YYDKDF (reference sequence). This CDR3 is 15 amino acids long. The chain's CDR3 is CATGDTGLGNQPQHF. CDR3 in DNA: TGTGCCACCGGGGACACAGGGCTTGGAAATCAGCCCCAGCATTTT.

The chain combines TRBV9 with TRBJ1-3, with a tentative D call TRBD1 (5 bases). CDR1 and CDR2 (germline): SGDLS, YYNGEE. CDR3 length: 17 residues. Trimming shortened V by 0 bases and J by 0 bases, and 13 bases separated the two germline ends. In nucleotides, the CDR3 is TGTGCCAGCAGCGTAGCTAGGGACCGGAGCTCTGGAAACACCATATATTTT. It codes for CASSVARDRSSGNTIYF. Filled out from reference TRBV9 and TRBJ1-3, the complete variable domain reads DSGVTQTPKHLITATGQRVTLRCSPRSGDLSVYWYQQSLDQGLQFLIQYYNGEERAKGNILERFSAQQFPDLHSELNLSSLELGDSALYFCASSVARDRSSGNTIYFGEGSWLTVV.

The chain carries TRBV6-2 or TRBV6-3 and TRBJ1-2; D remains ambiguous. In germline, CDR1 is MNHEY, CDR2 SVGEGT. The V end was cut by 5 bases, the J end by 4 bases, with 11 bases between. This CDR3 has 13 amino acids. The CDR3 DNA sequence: TGTGCCAGCAGTCAGGCCAGGACCTATGGCTACACCTTC. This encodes CASSQARTYGYTF.